The rows below give T cell receptor beta chains drawn from one sample of a study of T cell responses to AZD1222 COVID-19 vaccine. Some clones are missing from TCRdb's copy, which holds only in-frame ones; the method was immunoSEQ multiplex PCR. This sample has about 110,000 clones, with 70% to 90% found just once. This sample comprised peripheral blood, obtained on day 0 of AZD1222 vaccination. These receptors originate from an adult in good health. The conserved cysteine and the conserved F or W are not part of the CDR3 here. Fields, in order: J gene, V gene, CDR3 protein.

J: TRBJ1-5; V: TRBV7-2; CDR3: ASSLNRQGGQPQH
J: TRBJ1-5; V: TRBV5-5; CDR3: ASSLVQNQPQH
J: TRBJ2-3; V: TRBV9; CDR3: ASSVGELRDTQY
J: TRBJ1-2; V: TRBV3-1/TRBV3-2; CDR3: ASSQDRQGYGYT
J: TRBJ2-7; V: TRBV7-2; CDR3: ASSLEIYEQY
J: TRBJ2-4; V: TRBV7-9; CDR3: ASSFGQETNIQY
J: TRBJ2-1; V: TRBV6-1; CDR3: ASSEYGSTYNEQF
J: TRBJ1-6; V: TRBV5-8; CDR3: ASSLVFGSSYNSPLH
J: TRBJ1-2; V: TRBV6-5; CDR3: ASSSGQAGTYGYT
J: TRBJ1-5; V: TRBV18; CDR3: ASSPAEGVNQPRH
J: TRBJ1-5; V: TRBV10-1; CDR3: ASERGSSNQPQH
J: TRBJ1-2; V: TRBV7-9; CDR3: ASSSGPQEGYGYT
J: TRBJ1-3; V: TRBV7-2; CDR3: ASSLPPGQNGNTIY
J: TRBJ2-6; V: TRBV10-1; CDR3: ASSERTGDLSGANVLT
J: TRBJ2-2; V: TRBV19; CDR3: ASSWGASGGLNTGELF
J: TRBJ2-3; V: TRBV18; CDR3: ASSPAQDVDTQY
J: TRBJ2-5; V: TRBV3-1/TRBV3-2; CDR3: ASSQAHGQGQETQY
J: TRBJ2-5; V: TRBV5-8; CDR3: ASSLDQETQY
J: TRBJ2-5; V: TRBV6-1; CDR3: ASSELGGKRQETQY
J: TRBJ1-4; V: TRBV5-4; CDR3: ASSPGGTNEKLF
J: TRBJ2-1; V: TRBV7-9; CDR3: ASSQEKGAYNEQF
J: TRBJ1-6; V: TRBV18; CDR3: ASSPSGTGVSPLH
J: TRBJ1-5; V: TRBV28; CDR3: ASRLGDSTQPQH
J: TRBJ1-5; V: TRBV7-9; CDR3: ASSFGSTGNQPQH
J: TRBJ2-7; V: TRBV28; CDR3: ASSPPEGTALGEQY
J: TRBJ1-5; V: TRBV4-1; CDR3: ASSLVDTSNQPQH
J: TRBJ2-3; V: TRBV9; CDR3: ASSELAGRDTQY
J: TRBJ1-4; V: TRBV28; CDR3: ASSFGRGPTNEKLF
J: TRBJ2-2; V: TRBV28; CDR3: ASSHRTGWDTGELF
J: TRBJ1-5; V: TRBV7-2; CDR3: ASSLAAGTQPQH
J: TRBJ1-4; V: TRBV28; CDR3: ASSTPGQGGEKLF
J: TRBJ2-1; V: TRBV13; CDR3: ASSPPYRDVGGTEQF
J: TRBJ1-2; V: TRBV19; CDR3: ASSTTGLYGYT
J: TRBJ1-4; V: TRBV6-5; CDR3: ASSPLDRGFEKLF
J: TRBJ2-1; V: TRBV9; CDR3: ASSGADEQF
J: TRBJ1-6; V: TRBV4-3; CDR3: ASSWDSSYNSPLH
J: TRBJ2-7; V: TRBV5-1; CDR3: ASSLRHGPYEQY
J: TRBJ1-6; V: TRBV19; CDR3: ASSNGNSPLH
J: TRBJ2-7; V: TRBV7-2; CDR3: ASSLTSGDYEQY
J: TRBJ1-5; V: TRBV5-6; CDR3: ASSLGQGDQPQH
J: TRBJ1-2; V: TRBV6-5; CDR3: ASRAPRFFYGYT
J: TRBJ2-5; V: TRBV7-6; CDR3: ASSNQETQY
J: TRBJ1-2; V: TRBV7-8; CDR3: ASSQIGQGVLGYT
J: TRBJ2-3; V: TRBV5-4; CDR3: ASSLVGTALSTDTQY
J: TRBJ2-5; V: TRBV9; CDR3: ASSPTGQGGETQY
J: TRBJ2-7; V: TRBV25-1; CDR3: ASSRGLAGNEQY
J: TRBJ1-5; V: TRBV27; CDR3: ASSFAVSNQPQH
J: TRBJ1-3; V: TRBV15; CDR3: ATSNLDFAGNTIY
J: TRBJ2-7; V: TRBV19; CDR3: ASSIRAVDRNEQY
J: TRBJ2-6; V: TRBV6-5; CDR3: ASSYALTGANVLT
J: TRBJ2-2; V: TRBV9; CDR3: ASSVVASGGPRDTGELF
J: TRBJ1-5; V: TRBV19; CDR3: ASSSIDRVYSNQPQH
J: TRBJ2-7; V: TRBV28; CDR3: ASSLLGAEQY